These T cell receptor beta chains were read from a single sample in a study of cytomegalovirus exposure and HLA in healthy donors. Method: immunoSEQ multiplex PCR; TCRdb's copy keeps in-frame clones and lacks some. The profile covers fewer than 65,000 clones, with approximately 70% appearing a single time and 5% to 7% taken by the ten largest. The sequencing sample was made of PBMCs. The source is a man aged 45-65 years in good health and CMV-seronegative. Each CDR3 is given with its conserved first and last residue. D genes are given only for firm matches. Some rows have no size entry. The others give once, few or many, or a class for an expanded clone.

>NA|TRBV7-9|few|TRBJ1-2
TGTGCCAGCAGACCCCCGGACAGCAGCCTAATCCATAACTATGGCTACACCTTC
CASRPPDSSLIHNYGYTF
>NA|TRBV6-6|NA|TRBJ1-5
TGTGCCAGCAGTAACGGGGGGGCTAGCAATCAGCCCCAGCATTTT
CASSNGGASNQPQHF
>NA|TRBV5-1|NA|TRBJ2-5
TGCGCCAGCAGCTTGAGAAGCGGGCACTCGGGTTGGGAGACCCAGTACTTC
CASSLRSGHSGWETQYF
>NA|TRBV5-1|NA|TRBJ1-2
TGCGCCAGCAGCTTGGAAGCCCCAGGAGTGGGGGCCTATGGCTACACCTTC
CASSLEAPGVGAYGYTF
>TRBD1|TRBV6-1|NA|TRBJ2-3
TGTGCCAGCAGTTCCGGGACAGGGGGCACAGATACGCAGTATTTT
CASSSGTGGTDTQYF
>NA|TRBV10-3|few|TRBJ1-1
TGTGCCATCAGTACGGACGGGGGGAACACTGAAGCTTTCTTT
CAISTDGGNTEAFF
>TRBD1|TRBV6-5|NA|TRBJ2-3
TGTGCCAGCAGTCTGACAGGGAGCACAGATACGCAGTATTTT
CASSLTGSTDTQYF
>NA|TRBV7-6|NA|TRBJ1-1
TGTGCCAGCAGCTTAGGTCAGGGGCCTATTATCGAGAAAGCTTTCTTT
CASSLGQGPIIEKAFF
>NA|TRBV6-1|few|TRBJ2-2
TGTGCCAGCTCTAGCGTCACCGGGGAGCTGTTTTTT
CASSSVTGELFF
>NA|TRBV10-1|few|TRBJ2-7
TGCGCCAGCAGTACAGCTAACTCCTACGAGCAGTACTTC
CASSTANSYEQYF
>NA|TRBV27|NA|TRBJ2-7
TGTGCCAGCAGTTTCTCGAGAAGCTCCTACGAGCAGTACTTC
CASSFSRSSYEQYF
>NA|TRBV19|NA|TRBJ1-5
TGTGCCAGTAGTTTTCAGGGGATCGGCAATCAGCCCCAGCATTTT
CASSFQGIGNQPQHF
>NA|TRBV6-1|NA|TRBJ1-5
TGTGCCAGCAGTGAAGCCTCGGATTTGGGGGCGCGCAATCAGCCCCAGCATTTT
CASSEASDLGARNQPQHF
>TRBD1|TRBV6-5|NA|TRBJ2-1
TGTGCCAGCAGTACCAGGACAGGGAATGAGCAGTTCTTC
CASSTRTGNEQFF
>TRBD1|TRBV7-2|NA|TRBJ2-2
TGTGCCAGCAGCTTAGTAGGGGGCGACACCGGGGAGCTGTTTTTT
CASSLVGGDTGELFF
>NA|TRBV19|few|TRBJ1-5
TGTGCCAGTAGTATGCGGACAGTTCAGCCCCAGCATTTT
CASSMRTVQPQHF
>NA|TRBV5-5|once|TRBJ1-2
TGTGCCAGCAGCTTGGACCGGGTATTGGGCTACACCTTC
CASSLDRVLGYTF
>TRBD1|TRBV7-6|NA|TRBJ2-3
TGTGCCAGCAGCTTAGTACAGGGGGATACGCAGTATTTT
CASSLVQGDTQYF
>NA|TRBV5-1|once|TRBJ2-3
TGCGCCAGCAGCGAGAGTGTCACAGATACGCAGTATTTT
CASSESVTDTQYF
>NA|TRBV14|NA|TRBJ2-7
TGTGCCAGCAGCCGATCCGCAGAAACCTACGAGCAGTACTTC
CASSRSAETYEQYF
>TRBD2|TRBV10-3|NA|TRBJ2-5
TGTGCCACCGCGGGGGGGAGCTCGCAAGAGACCCAGTACTTC
CATAGGSSQETQYF
>TRBD2|TRBV7-6|NA|TRBJ2-3
TGTGCCAGCAGCTTATTAGCGGGGGGATCCCGCACAGATACGCAGTATTTT
CASSLLAGGSRTDTQYF
>NA|TRBV27|NA|TRBJ2-5
TGTGCCAGCAGTTTAGGCCCCGCCTGGGAGACCCAGTACTTC
CASSLGPAWETQYF
>NA|TRBV29-1|NA|TRBJ2-3
TGCAGCGTTGATTCAGGGGCAGCGACTGGGGATACGCAGTATTTT
CSVDSGAATGDTQYF
>TRBD1|TRBV5-1|NA|TRBJ1-6
TGCGCCAGCAGCGTGGGGACAGGGGTAAATTCACCCCTCCACTTT
CASSVGTGVNSPLHF
>NA|TRBV7-3|NA|TRBJ2-1
TGTGCCAGCAGCTTATTCGCCCGGAATGAGCAGTTCTTC
CASSLFARNEQFF
>TRBD1|TRBV9|once|TRBJ1-2
TGTGCCAGCAACCCCGGGACAGGGGGCTTTGGCTACACCTTC
CASNPGTGGFGYTF
>NA|TRBV5-5|NA|TRBJ2-7
TGTGCCAGCGGACAATTGGACGGGTACGAGCAGTACTTC
CASGQLDGYEQYF
>TRBD1|TRBV5-6|NA|TRBJ2-7
TGTGCCAGCAGCTTCCTCGGGACAGGGGGCCACGAGCAGTACTTC
CASSFLGTGGHEQYF
>NA|TRBV7-6|NA|TRBJ2-1
TGTGCCAGCAGCTTAGCACCGGGGAGCTCCTACAATGAGCAGTTCTTC
CASSLAPGSSYNEQFF
>TRBD1|TRBV19|NA|TRBJ2-2
TGTGCCAGTAGCCCGACAGGGGACACCGGGGAGCTGTTTTTT
CASSPTGDTGELFF
>NA|TRBV18|NA|TRBJ1-5
TGTGCCAGCTCACCGGAGAATCAGCCCCAGCATTTT
CASSPENQPQHF
>TRBD1|TRBV5-1|few|TRBJ2-2
TGCGCCAGCACCCAGACAGGGGGCATCACCGGGGAGCTGTTTTTT
CASTQTGGITGELFF
>NA|TRBV27|NA|TRBJ1-6
TGTGCCAGCAGTTTATACGCCCGCGGAGTATCACCCCTCCACTTT
CASSLYARGVSPLHF
>NA|TRBV2|NA|TRBJ2-7
TGTGCCAGCAGTGGACGGGGATACGAGCAGTACTTC
CASSGRGYEQYF
>NA|TRBV7-3|NA|TRBJ2-2
TGTGCCAGCAGCTTGCCTGGGCAGGGAGGAGCCGGGGAGCTGTTTTTT
CASSLPGQGGAGELFF
>TRBD1|TRBV7-6|NA|TRBJ1-4
TGTGCCAGCAGCCCAGGACAGGGGGAACTGTTTTTT
CASSPGQGELFF
>TRBD2|TRBV28|NA|TRBJ2-1
TGTGCCAGCAGCACTAGCGGGGCCCCGCTGGAGTTCTTC
CASSTSGAPLEFF
>TRBD1|TRBV5-1|NA|TRBJ1-3
TGCGCCAGCAGCTCGAGGGGGACAGGGGCAAGAAACACCATATATTTT
CASSSRGTGARNTIYF
>NA|TRBV7-3|NA|TRBJ1-6
TGTGCCAGCAGCTCGACCCAGGGTCGCAATTCACCCCTCCACTTT
CASSSTQGRNSPLHF
>NA|TRBV7-9|few|TRBJ2-6
TGTTCCAGCAGCTTAGGGATAACAGGTCACTCTGGGGCCAACGTCCTGACTTTC
CSSSLGITGHSGANVLTF
>TRBD1|TRBV19|few|TRBJ1-6
TGTGCCAGTAGTCACAGGGGTAATTCACCCCTCCACTTT
CASSHRGNSPLHF
>TRBD1|TRBV11-2|NA|TRBJ1-4
TGTGCCAGCAGCTCACGAGACAGGGGAGAGGAAAAACTGTTTTTT
CASSSRDRGEEKLFF
>TRBD1|TRBV12-5|NA|TRBJ1-1
TGTGCTAGTGGTACAGGGGGGAACACTGAAGCTTTCTTT
CASGTGGNTEAFF
>NA|TRBV9|NA|TRBJ1-5
TGTGCCAGCAGCGTAGGGACAGTCAATCAGCCCCAGCATTTT
CASSVGTVNQPQHF
>NA|TRBV30|NA|TRBJ1-1
TGTGCTCAGAGTGGGGGCTCGACCGAAGCTTTCTTT
CAQSGGSTEAFF
>NA|TRBV19|NA|TRBJ1-6
TGTGCCAGTAGACGGACAGATGATAATTCACCCCTCCACTTT
CASRRTDDNSPLHF
>NA|TRBV5-4|NA|TRBJ2-3
TGTGCCAGCAGCTTGCAGGCTATCACAGATACGCAGTATTTT
CASSLQAITDTQYF
>NA|TRBV27|NA|TRBJ2-7
TGTGCCAGCAGTTTTGTACCGAGCTACGAGCAGTACTTC
CASSFVPSYEQYF
>NA|TRBV27|few|TRBJ1-4
TGTGCCAGCAGCCCTCGAGGGAAAGTGAATGAAAAACTGTTTTTT
CASSPRGKVNEKLFF
>NA|TRBV15|NA|TRBJ1-5
TGTGCCACCAGTACCACCCTAGACAGGAAGGATCAGCCCCAGCATTTT
CATSTTLDRKDQPQHF
>TRBD2|TRBV5-1|few|TRBJ2-4
TGCGCCAGCAGCCCGCGGGGGGGCCTGAACATTCAGTACTTC
CASSPRGGLNIQYF
>NA|TRBV10-1|few|TRBJ2-3
TGCGCCAGCAGTGAAGACAGATTCACAGATACGCAGTATTTT
CASSEDRFTDTQYF